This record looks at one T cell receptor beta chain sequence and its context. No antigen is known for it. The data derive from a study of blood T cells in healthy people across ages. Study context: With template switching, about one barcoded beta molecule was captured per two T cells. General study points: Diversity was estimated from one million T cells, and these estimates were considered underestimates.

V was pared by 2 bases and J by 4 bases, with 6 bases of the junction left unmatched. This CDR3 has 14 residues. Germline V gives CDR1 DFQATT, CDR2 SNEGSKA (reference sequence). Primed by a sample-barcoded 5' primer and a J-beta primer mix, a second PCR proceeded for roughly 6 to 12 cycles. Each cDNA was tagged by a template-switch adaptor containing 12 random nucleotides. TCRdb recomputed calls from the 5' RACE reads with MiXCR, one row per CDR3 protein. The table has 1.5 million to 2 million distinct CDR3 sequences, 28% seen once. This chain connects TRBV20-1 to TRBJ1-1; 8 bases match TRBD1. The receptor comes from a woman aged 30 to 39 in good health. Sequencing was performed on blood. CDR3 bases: TGCAGTGCTAGATTTCAGGGGGCGCCCACTGAAGCTTTCTTT. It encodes CSARFQGAPTEAFF.